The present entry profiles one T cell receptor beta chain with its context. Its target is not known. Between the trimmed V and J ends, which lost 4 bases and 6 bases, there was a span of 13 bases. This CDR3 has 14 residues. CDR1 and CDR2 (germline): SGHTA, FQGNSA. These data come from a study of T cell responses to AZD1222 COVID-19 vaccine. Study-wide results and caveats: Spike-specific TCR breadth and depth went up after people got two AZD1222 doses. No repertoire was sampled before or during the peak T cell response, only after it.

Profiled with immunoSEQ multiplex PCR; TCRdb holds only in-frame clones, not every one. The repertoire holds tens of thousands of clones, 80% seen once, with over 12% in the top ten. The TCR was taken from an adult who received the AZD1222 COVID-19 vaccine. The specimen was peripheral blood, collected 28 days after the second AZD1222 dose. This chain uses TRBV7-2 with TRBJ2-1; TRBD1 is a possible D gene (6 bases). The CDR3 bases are TGTGCCAGCAGCTATCCTACAGGGAGCAATGAGCAGTTCTTC. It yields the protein CASSYPTGSNEQFF.